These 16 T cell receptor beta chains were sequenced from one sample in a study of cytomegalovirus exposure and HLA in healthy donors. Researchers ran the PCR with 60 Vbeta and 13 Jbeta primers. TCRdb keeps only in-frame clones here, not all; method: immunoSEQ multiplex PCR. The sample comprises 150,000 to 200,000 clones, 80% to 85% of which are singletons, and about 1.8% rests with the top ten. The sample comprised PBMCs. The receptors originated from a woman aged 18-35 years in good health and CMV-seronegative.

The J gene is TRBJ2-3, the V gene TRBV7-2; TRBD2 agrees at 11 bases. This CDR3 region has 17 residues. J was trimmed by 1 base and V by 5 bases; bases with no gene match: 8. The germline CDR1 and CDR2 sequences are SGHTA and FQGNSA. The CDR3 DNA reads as TGTGCCAGCAGCATTGGACTAGCGGGTAGGGGCACAGATACGCAGTATTTT. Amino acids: CASSIGLAGRGTDTQYF.

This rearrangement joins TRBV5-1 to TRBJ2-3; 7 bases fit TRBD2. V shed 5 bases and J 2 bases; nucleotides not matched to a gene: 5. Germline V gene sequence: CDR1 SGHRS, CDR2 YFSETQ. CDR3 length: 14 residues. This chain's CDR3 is CASRGGTNTDTQYF. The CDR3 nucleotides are TGCGCCAGCAGAGGAGGGACTAACACAGATACGCAGTATTTT. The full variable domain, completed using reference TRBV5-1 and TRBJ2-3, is KAGVTQTPRYLIKTRGQQVTLSCSPISGHRSVSWYQQTPGQGLQFLFEYFSETQRNKGNFPGRFSGRQFSNSRSEMNVSTLELGDSALYLCASRGGTNTDTQYFGPGTRLTVL.

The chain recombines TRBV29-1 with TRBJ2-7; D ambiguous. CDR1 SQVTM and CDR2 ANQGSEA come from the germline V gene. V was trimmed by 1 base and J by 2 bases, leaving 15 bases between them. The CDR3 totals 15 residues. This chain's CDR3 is CSVEGLDSTPYEQYF. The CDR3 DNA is TGCAGCGTTGAAGGTCTGGATAGCACCCCCTACGAGCAGTACTTC.

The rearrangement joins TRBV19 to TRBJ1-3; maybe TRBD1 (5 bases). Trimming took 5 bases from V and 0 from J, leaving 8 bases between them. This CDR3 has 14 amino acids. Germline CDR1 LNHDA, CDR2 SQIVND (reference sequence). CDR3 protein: CASSLGLSGNTIYF. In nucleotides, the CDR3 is TGTGCCAGTAGTTTGGGACTCTCTGGAAACACCATATATTTT.

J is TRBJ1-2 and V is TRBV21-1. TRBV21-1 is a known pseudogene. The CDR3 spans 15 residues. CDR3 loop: CASSKPREGKEGYTF. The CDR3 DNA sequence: TGTGCCAGCAGCAAACCTAGGGAGGGGAAGGAAGGCTACACCTTC.

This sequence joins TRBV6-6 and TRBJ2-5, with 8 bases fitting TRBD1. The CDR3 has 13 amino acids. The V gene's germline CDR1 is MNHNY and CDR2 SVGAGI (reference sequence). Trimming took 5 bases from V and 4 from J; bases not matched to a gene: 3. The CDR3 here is CASSRTGRETQYF. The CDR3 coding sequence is TGTGCCAGCAGTCGGACAGGGAGAGAGACCCAGTACTTC.

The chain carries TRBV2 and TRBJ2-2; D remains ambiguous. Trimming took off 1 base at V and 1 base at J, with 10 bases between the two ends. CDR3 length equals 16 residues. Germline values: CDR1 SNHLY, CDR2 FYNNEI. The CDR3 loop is CASSEGRNRNTGELFF. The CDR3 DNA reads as TGTGCCAGCAGTGAAGGTCGGAACAGGAACACCGGGGAGCTGTTTTTT.

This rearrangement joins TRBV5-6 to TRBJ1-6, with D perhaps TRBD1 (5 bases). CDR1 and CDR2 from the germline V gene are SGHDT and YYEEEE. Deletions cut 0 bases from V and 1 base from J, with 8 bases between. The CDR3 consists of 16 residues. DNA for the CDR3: TGTGCCAGCAGCTTGGGCCGACAGTCCTATAATTCACCCCTCCACTTT. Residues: CASSLGRQSYNSPLHF. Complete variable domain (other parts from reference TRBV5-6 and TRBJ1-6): DAGVTQSPTHLIKTRGQQVTLRCSPKSGHDTVSWYQQALGQGPQFIFQYYEEEERQRGNFPDRFSGHQFPNYSSELNVNALLLGDSALYLCASSLGRQSYNSPLHFGNGTRLTVT.

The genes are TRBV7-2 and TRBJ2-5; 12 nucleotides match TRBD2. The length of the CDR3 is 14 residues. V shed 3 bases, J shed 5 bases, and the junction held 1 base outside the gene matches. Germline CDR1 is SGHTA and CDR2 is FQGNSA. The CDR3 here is CASSLGLAGETQYF. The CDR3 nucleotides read TGTGCCAGCAGCTTGGGACTAGCGGGCGAGACCCAGTACTTC.

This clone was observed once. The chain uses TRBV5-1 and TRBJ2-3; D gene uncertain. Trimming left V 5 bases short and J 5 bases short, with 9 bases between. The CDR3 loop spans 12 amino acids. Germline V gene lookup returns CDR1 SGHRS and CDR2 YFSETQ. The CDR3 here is CASRVGGDTQYF. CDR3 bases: TGCGCCAGCAGAGTCGGTGGAGATACGCAGTATTTT.

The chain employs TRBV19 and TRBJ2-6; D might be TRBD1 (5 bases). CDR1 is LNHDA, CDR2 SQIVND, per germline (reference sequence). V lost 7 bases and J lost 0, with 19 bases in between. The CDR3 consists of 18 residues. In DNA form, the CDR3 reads TGTGCCAGTACCTTTTTGGACACCGCTTCCTCTGGGGCCAACGTCCTGACTTTC. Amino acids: CASTFLDTASSGANVLTF.

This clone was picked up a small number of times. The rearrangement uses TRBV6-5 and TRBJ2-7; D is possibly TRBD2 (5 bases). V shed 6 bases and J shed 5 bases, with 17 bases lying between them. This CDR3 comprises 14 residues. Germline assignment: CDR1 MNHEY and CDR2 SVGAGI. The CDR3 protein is CASSPGFARHEQYF. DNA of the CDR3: TGTGCCAGCAGCCCGGGATTTGCGAGGCACGAGCAGTACTTC.

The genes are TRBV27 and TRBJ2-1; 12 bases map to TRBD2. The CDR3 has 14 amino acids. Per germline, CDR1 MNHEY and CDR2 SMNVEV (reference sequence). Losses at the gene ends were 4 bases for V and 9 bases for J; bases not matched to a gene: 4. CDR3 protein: CASSSGLAGTEQFF. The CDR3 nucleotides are TGTGCCAGCAGTTCTGGACTAGCGGGAACTGAGCAGTTCTTC.

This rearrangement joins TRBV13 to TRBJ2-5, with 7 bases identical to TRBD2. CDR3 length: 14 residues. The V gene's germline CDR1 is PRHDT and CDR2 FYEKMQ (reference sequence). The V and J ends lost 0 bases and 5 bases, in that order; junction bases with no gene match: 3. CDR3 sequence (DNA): TGTGCCAGCAGCTTAGGGGCGGGAGTGGAGACCCAGTACTTC. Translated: CASSLGAGVETQYF.

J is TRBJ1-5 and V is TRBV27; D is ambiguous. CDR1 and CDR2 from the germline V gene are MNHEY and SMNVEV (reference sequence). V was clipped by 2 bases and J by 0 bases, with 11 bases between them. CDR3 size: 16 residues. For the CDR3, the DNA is TGTGCCAGCAGTTTAGTGGCTGCCTCTAGCAATCAGCCCCAGCATTTT. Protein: CASSLVAASSNQPQHF.

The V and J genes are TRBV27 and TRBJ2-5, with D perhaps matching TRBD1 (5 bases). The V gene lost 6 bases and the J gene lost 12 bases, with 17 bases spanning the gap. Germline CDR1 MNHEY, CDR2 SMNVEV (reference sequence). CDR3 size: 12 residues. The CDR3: CASRNAGRSEYF. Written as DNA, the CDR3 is TGTGCCAGCAGGAATGCAGGGCGCTCAGAGTACTTC.